These 19 T cell receptor beta chains originate from one sample sequenced in a study of read filtering for tumor transcriptome and immune sequencing. From roughly 0.4 ug of RNA, a library with molecular barcoded alpha/delta and beta/gamma adaptors was made. TCRdb recomputed calls from the reads with MiXCR, one row per CDR3 protein. The table has 100,000 to 150,000 distinct CDR3 sequences, roughly 13% seen once. Sequencing was carried out using a population of CD138-negative cells sorted from bone marrow. These receptor sequences come from a donor at least 40 years old with multiple myeloma.

This clonotype was observed at least ten times. The chain joins TRBV2 to TRBJ1-5, with D unresolved. Germline loops: CDR1 SNHLY, CDR2 FYNNEI. This CDR3 comprises 14 residues. Trimming took 4 bases from V and 0 from J, leaving 7 bases between them. As DNA, the CDR3 is TGTGCCAGCAGTGGTCGGGTTAGCAATCAGCCCCAGCATTTT. Amino acids: CASSGRVSNQPQHF. The complete variable domain, with remaining parts taken from reference TRBV2 and TRBJ1-5, reads EPEVTQTPSHQVTQMGQEVILRCVPISNHLYFYWYRQILGQKVEFLVSFYNNEISEKSEIFDDQFSVERPDGSNFTLKIRSTKLEDSAMYFCASSGRVSNQPQHFGDGTRLSIL.

This clonotype was found many times. The chain is built from TRBV6-5 and TRBJ2-2, with D unresolved. The germline V gene has CDR1 MNHEY and CDR2 SVGAGI. The CDR3 runs to 13 residues. V was trimmed by 7 bases and J by 6 bases, leaving 12 bases between them. The CDR3 loop is CASTDMGSGELFF. The CDR3 DNA is TGTGCCAGCACCGACATGGGGTCCGGGGAGCTGTTTTTT.

The chain is built from TRBV6-2 or TRBV6-3 and TRBJ1-5; D not resolved. Trimming took 6 bases from V and 2 from J, leaving 11 bases between them. The CDR3 consists of 14 residues. Germline loops: CDR1 MNHEY, CDR2 SVGEGT. The CDR3 coding sequence is TGTGCCAGCAGCCTTGCCCGGGGCAATCAGCCCCAGCATTTT. It yields the protein CASSLARGNQPQHF.

This clonotype occurred a few times. This rearrangement joins TRBV5-1 to TRBJ2-5; D call uncertain. The V end lost 7 bases, the J end lost 1 base, and 14 bases lay between the germline ends. CDR3 length: 14 residues. Germline values: CDR1 SGHRS, CDR2 YFSETQ. The CDR3 spells CASRSGRSQETQYF. The CDR3 DNA sequence: TGCGCCAGCCGATCTGGACGGAGCCAAGAGACCCAGTACTTC.

This clonotype was counted ten times or more. This chain connects TRBV27 to TRBJ2-7; 8 positions agree with TRBD1. The CDR3 spans 14 residues. Germline V CDR1 and CDR2: MNHEY, SMNVEV (reference sequence). The V gene end was trimmed by 8 bases and the J gene end by 4 bases; junction bases not matched to a gene: 10. The CDR3 DNA reads as TGTGCCAGCGGTCAGGGGGCAGGAGGATACGAGCAGTACTTC. This gives the protein CASGQGAGGYEQYF.

This clonotype has ten or more counts. The chain is built from TRBV29-1 and TRBJ2-1; no definite D call. The CDR3 has 11 residues. The V end was cut by 3 bases, the J end by 8 bases, with 8 bases between. From germline, CDR1 is SQVTM and CDR2 ANQGSEA. The CDR3 nucleotides are TGCAGCGTTGAGGTGGGCGATGAGCAGTTCTTC. It codes for CSVEVGDEQFF.

This clonotype occurred a few times. The CDR3 nucleotides read TGCGCCAGCAGCCTATCGGATCCCCAGGACACCATATATTTT. This codes for CASSLSDPQDTIYF. This rearrangement joins TRBV5-1 to TRBJ1-3; D gene ambiguous. The V and J ends lost 4 bases and 8 bases respectively, with 16 bases between them. Germline CDR1 SGHRS, CDR2 YFSETQ. The CDR3 is made up of 14 amino acids.

To note about this clonotype: Here the CDR3 omits its conserved ending phenylalanine or tryptophan, so a read error is the likely source. The V gene is TRBV27, the J gene TRBJ2-1; D unresolved. CDR1 and CDR2 from the germline V gene are MNHEY and SMNVEV (reference sequence). The germline V and J ends were trimmed by 6 bases and 10 bases, with 13 bases remaining between them. The CDR3 contains 12 residues. The CDR3 spells CASRYSFGEQFL. CDR3 nucleotide sequence: TGTGCCAGCAGATACTCCTTTGGGGAGCAGTTCCTC.

This clonotype has a count of ten or more. V is TRBV7-2 and J is TRBJ2-5; D is tentatively TRBD1 or TRBD2 (5 bases each). The CDR3 length is 14 residues. Trimming cost V 1 base and J 1 base, with 7 bases left between them. CDR1 and CDR2 (germline): SGHTA, FQGNSA. The CDR3 sequence is CASSLDGAQETQYF. The CDR3 DNA reads TGTGCCAGCAGCTTAGACGGGGCCCAAGAGACCCAGTACTTC.

Many counts were recorded for this clonotype. The chain links TRBV7-8 to TRBJ2-1; TRBD1 agrees at 8 bases. This CDR3 contains 15 residues. CDR1 and CDR2 (germline): SGHVS, FQNEAQ. The V gene end was trimmed by 5 bases and the J gene end by 5 bases; junction bases not matched to a gene: 8. The chain's CDR3 is CASSPSSTGDNEQFF. In DNA, the CDR3 is TGTGCCAGCAGCCCTTCCTCGACAGGGGACAATGAGCAGTTCTTC.

This clonotype was seen many times. The gene calls are TRBV7-9 and TRBJ2-1, with a possible D match to TRBD2 (6 bases). The CDR3 is 15 residues long. V was clipped by 5 bases and J by 0 bases, with 11 bases between them. Germline values: CDR1 SEHNR, CDR2 FQNEAQ (reference sequence). The CDR3, as DNA: TGTGCCAGCAGCAAGACTAGTAGCTCCTACAATGAGCAGTTCTTC. It is translated as CASSKTSSSYNEQFF.

This clonotype came up many times. The genes are TRBV5-1 and TRBJ2-3; D possibly corresponds to TRBD2 (5 bases). The CDR3 has 15 residues. Trimming cost V 4 bases and J 4 bases, with 16 bases left between them. Germline lookup yields CDR1 SGHRS and CDR2 YFSETQ. The CDR3 sequence is CASSPRLPRPDTQYF. CDR3 sequence (DNA): TGCGCCAGCAGCCCCCGACTACCCCGGCCAGATACGCAGTATTTT.

This clonotype was seen at least ten times. The J gene is TRBJ2-2, the V gene TRBV5-1; 10 positions agree with TRBD1. CDR1 SGHRS and CDR2 YFSETQ come from the germline V gene. V trimming: 2 bases; J trimming: 3 bases; junction bases outside the gene matches: 4. There are 16 residues in the CDR3. The DNA of the CDR3 is TGCGCCAGCAGCTTTACCGGGACAGGGGACACCGGGGAGCTGTTTTTT. Encoded protein: CASSFTGTGDTGELFF.

This clonotype is labeled as medium-sized (0.01 to 0.1%). The chain combines TRBV11-3 with TRBJ2-1, with a weak D call TRBD2 (6 bases). Germline V gene sequence: CDR1 SGHNT, CDR2 YENEEA. V was clipped by 5 bases and J by 7 bases, with 18 bases between them. There are 15 residues in the CDR3. The CDR3 sequence is CASSIIYSGGNEQFF. CDR3 bases: TGTGCCAGCAGCATTATATATAGCGGAGGGAATGAGCAGTTCTTC.

Comments on this clonotype: This clone may be a read error of a much larger clone one base away. This rearrangement joins TRBV30 to TRBJ1-5; D is perhaps TRBD1 (5 bases). With 5 bases removed from V and 6 bases from J, the gap between germline ends came to 17 bases. This CDR3 contains 14 residues. Germline values: CDR1 GTSNPN, CDR2 SVGIG (reference sequence). The CDR3 region is CAWGGRQGGQPQHF. CDR3 coding DNA: TGTGCCTGGGGCGGACGGCAGGGAGGTCAGCCCCAGCATTTT. Together with reference TRBV30 and TRBJ1-5, the CDR3 gives the full variable domain: SQTIHQWPATLVQPVGSPLSLECTVEGTSNPNLYWYRQAAGRGLQLLFYSVGIGQISSEVPQNLSASRPQDRQFILSSKKLLLSDSGFYLCAWGGRQGGQPQHFGDGTRLSIL.

Ten or more counts support this clonotype. The chain uses TRBV7-3 and TRBJ1-1; 7 bases are a match to TRBD1. Germline trimming cut 5 bases from V and 4 bases from J; bases unmatched to any gene: 7. The CDR3 covers 14 residues. The germline CDR1 and CDR2 sequences are SGHTA and FQGTGA. The CDR3 loop is CASSRTGDSTEAFF. The CDR3 nucleotides are TGTGCCAGCAGCCGTACAGGGGATTCCACTGAAGCTTTCTTT.

This clonotype was seen repeatedly, ten times or more. The rearrangement joins TRBV28 to TRBJ2-1; possible D gene TRBD2, 5 bases. CDR1 MDHEN and CDR2 SYDVKM come from the germline V gene. V lost 6 bases and J lost 5, with 14 bases in between. This CDR3 region has 14 residues. The CDR3 reads CASRRPLGNNEQFF. The CDR3 DNA is TGTGCCAGCAGGCGTCCACTCGGGAACAATGAGCAGTTCTTC.

In its sample, this clonotype was seen many times. The V and J genes are TRBV6-1 and TRBJ2-1, with D hard to call. The V end lost 8 bases, the J end lost 3 bases, and 17 bases lay between the germline ends. The germline V gene has CDR1 MNHNS and CDR2 SASEGT. The CDR3 spans 15 residues. In DNA form, the CDR3 reads TGTGCCAGCTTCCCGGGCACTCTCCACTACAATGAGCAGTTCTTC. Protein: CASFPGTLHYNEQFF.

In its sample, this clonotype was seen many times. V usage is TRBV27 and J usage is TRBJ1-5; D is perhaps TRBD1 (6 bases). Trimming shortened V by 5 bases and J by 0 bases, and 8 bases separated the two germline ends. The germline V gene has CDR1 MNHEY and CDR2 SMNVEV (reference sequence). This CDR3 is built from 14 residues. CDR3: CASSRDISNQPQHF. CDR3 DNA: TGTGCCAGCAGTCGGGACATTAGCAATCAGCCCCAGCATTTT.